Listed here is a single T cell receptor beta chain. The data derive from a study of T cells in Graves' hyperthyroidism and ophthalmopathy. Germline assignment: CDR1 SGHDT and CDR2 YYEEEE. The CDR3 sequence is 13 residues long. V was clipped by 5 bases and J by 8 bases; unmatched bases: 9. The TCR beta CDR3 regions underwent amplification using RNA transcripts as the source. Carried out on the TCR CDR3, a first-round RT-PCR used the HTBI primer set. One entry per CDR3 protein, called by TCRdb with MiXCR from the multiplex PCR reads. The sample has more than 350,000 distinct CDR3 sequences; 12% to 15% are singletons.

The V call is TRBV5-6, the J call TRBJ1-2; 7 bases align to TRBD1. The sequenced sample was blood. The TCR sequence derives from a woman aged 60-70 years with Graves' ophthalmopathy. CDR3 region: CASSNRGTAGYTF. The CDR3 bases are TGTGCCAGCAGTAACCGGGGGACAGCCGGCTACACCTTC.